These 24 T cell receptor beta chains were sequenced from one sample in a study of T cell clonality in common variable immunodeficiency. Study-wide findings and caveats: Fewer deletions and N-nucleotide insertions were reportedly seen in common variable immunodeficiency TCR beta sequences.

Their antigens are not known. Sequenced by immunoSEQ multiplex PCR; TCRdb stores in-frame clones only, minus some. This sample carries several thousand clones, none of them present only once. Input material: peripheral blood mononuclear cells. The receptors were sampled from a human donor with common variable immunodeficiency.

This clone was detected only a few times. The read gets to within 3 residues of the CDR3 end, and the germline J gene fills in the rest. The chain joins TRBV7-9 to TRBJ1-5; D gene uncertain. Germline V gene lookup returns CDR1 SEHNR and CDR2 FQNEAQ (reference sequence). The CDR3 contains 15 residues. Trimming removed 5 bases from V and 2 bases from J, with 13 bases in between. CDR3 residues: CASSPTASGNQPQHF. Incomplete CDR3 DNA: TGTGCCAGCAGCCCCACAGCCTCGGGCAATCAGCCC.

With regard to this clone: The read is 3 residues too short to cover the CDR3 end, so that end is filled in from the germline J gene. The rearrangement uses TRBV18 and TRBJ2-7, with D possibly matching TRBD1 (5 bases). Germline V gene sequence: CDR1 KGHSH, CDR2 LQKENI. CDR3 length: 16 residues. V lost 2 bases and J 4 bases, leaving 18 bases between the germline ends. The CDR3 reads CASSPTNQGHVYEQYF. Incomplete CDR3 DNA: TGTGCCAGCTCACCAACAAATCAGGGCCATGTTTACGAG. Filled out from reference TRBV18 and TRBJ2-7, the complete variable domain reads NAGVMQNPRHLVRRRGQEARLRCSPMKGHSHVYWYRQLPEEGLKFMVYLQKENIIDESGMPKERFSAEFPKEGPSILRIQQVVRGDSAAYFCASSPTNQGHVYEQYFGPGTRLTVT.

Of note for this clone: The read finishes 3 residues shy of the CDR3 end, and the germline J gene is used to complete it. The V gene is TRBV7-2, the J gene TRBJ2-5; a possible D gene is TRBD1 (6 bases). Germline CDR1 is SGHTA and CDR2 is FQGNSA. The CDR3 is made up of 15 amino acids. V dropped 2 bases and J dropped 6 bases, with 16 bases sitting between them. CDR3 residues: CASSLTRGRGKTQYF. Incomplete CDR3 DNA: TGTGCCAGCAGCTTAACCAGGGGTCGAGGGAAGACC. Drawing the rest from reference TRBV7-2 and TRBJ2-5, the complete variable domain is GAGVSQSPSNKVTEKGKDVELRCDPISGHTALYWYRQSLGQGLEFLIYFQGNSAPDKSGLPSDRFSAERTGGSVSTLTIQRTQQEDSAVYLCASSLTRGRGKTQYFGPGTRLLVL.

In the case of this clone: The read falls 3 residues short of the CDR3 end, and the missing part is taken from the germline J gene. The chain combines TRBV5-6 with TRBJ2-7; unclear D gene. Trimming took off 0 bases at V and 2 bases at J, with 9 bases between the two ends. CDR1 and CDR2 from the germline V gene are SGHDT and YYEEEE. This CDR3 has 14 amino acids. This CDR3 reads CASSLADRTYEQYF. The sequenced CDR3 bases are TGTGCCAGCAGCTTGGCAGATCGAACCTACGAG.

By share of the sample, this clone is medium-sized. The CDR3 bases that were read are TGTGCCAGCAGCCGCGGACAGGGAAATAGGAGAAGTTTGGCCAAAAACATT. Residues: CASSRGQGNRRSLAKNI. The complete CDR3 protein is CASSRGQGNRRSLAKNIQYF. This chain links TRBV4-2 with TRBJ2-4, with 8 bases that match TRBD1. The missing CDR3 end, 3 residues past where the read stops, is filled in from the germline J gene. The J segment lost 1 base and the V segment lost 4 bases, leaving 18 bases of the junction unmatched. Germline V gene lookup returns CDR1 LGHNA and CDR2 YNFKEQ. The CDR3 is 20 residues long.

This clone was counted only a few times. Read sequence stops 3 residues before the CDR3 end, and the germline J gene provides the missing end. This chain joins TRBV19 and TRBJ1-1; tentatively, D is TRBD1 (6 bases). V was trimmed by 2 bases and J by 7 bases, leaving 8 bases between them. This CDR3 is built from 12 residues. Per the germline V gene, CDR1 is LNHDA and CDR2 is SQIVND (reference sequence). The covered CDR3 bases are TGTGCCAGTAGTATACGGACAGATGAA. Translated, it gives CASSIRTDE. The CDR3 as a whole reads CASSIRTDEAFF.

A few counts support this clone. Read sequence stops 3 residues before the CDR3 end, and the germline J gene provides the missing end. V gene TRBV7-6 combines with J gene TRBJ2-7; no firm D call. The germline V gene encodes CDR1 SGHVS and CDR2 FNYEAQ. Deletions cut 1 base from V and 3 bases from J, with 10 bases between. The CDR3 length is 14 residues. The CDR3 here is CASSLGGGNYEQYF. The covered CDR3 bases are TGTGCCAGCAGCTTAGGAGGCGGCAACTACGAG.

Relative to its sample, this clone is medium-sized (0.01 to 0.1%). Sequencing ends 3 residues short of the CDR3 end; the germline J gene provides the rest. The chain is built from TRBV14 and TRBJ2-1, with D possibly TRBD2 on 5 matching bases. CDR3 length: 16 amino acids. Trimming shortened V by 0 bases and J by 1 base, and 10 bases separated the two germline ends. The germline CDR1 and CDR2 sequences are SGHDN and FVKESK. Partial CDR3 DNA: TGTGCCAGCAGCCAAGAAGTCGGGGTGTCCTACAATGAG. Translated: CASSQEVGVSYNE. The full-length CDR3 reads as CASSQEVGVSYNEQFF. The entire variable domain, with the rest obtained from reference TRBV14 and TRBJ2-1, is as follows: EAGVTQFPSHSVIEKGQTVTLRCDPISGHDNLYWYRRVMGKEIKFLLHFVKESKQDESGMPNNRFLAERTGGTYSTLKVQPAELEDSGVYFCASSQEVGVSYNEQFFGPGTRLTVL.

This clone was found a few times. The CDR3 protein is CASSLASANYGYTF. CDR3 DNA, as far as it was read: TGTGCCAGCTCTTTAGCGTCCGCTAACTATGGC. The chain has TRBV18 and TRBJ1-2; D not resolved. The read finishes 3 residues shy of the CDR3 end, and the germline J gene is used to complete it. Between the trimmed V and J ends, which lost 6 bases and 0 bases, there was a span of 11 bases. This CDR3 region has 14 residues. The germline gives CDR1 KGHSH, CDR2 LQKENI.

Concerning this clone itself: The read is 3 residues too short to cover the CDR3 end, so that end is filled in from the germline J gene. J is TRBJ1-5 and V is TRBV19; tentatively, D is TRBD1 (6 bases). Germline assignment: CDR1 LNHDA and CDR2 SQIVND (reference sequence). This CDR3 spans 15 amino acids. Trimming pared 6 bases from V and 7 bases from J, leaving 19 bases between. The CDR3 spells CASRLTGTTVQPQHF. Incomplete CDR3 DNA: TGTGCCAGTAGGCTTACCGGGACAACAGTCCAGCCC.

Worth noting for this clone: The read ends 3 residues before the CDR3 terminus; that terminus is restored from the germline J gene. This rearrangement joins TRBV19 to TRBJ2-5; TRBD2 might be the D (5 bases). Germline V gene sequence: CDR1 LNHDA, CDR2 SQIVND (reference sequence). CDR3 length equals 14 residues. V gave up 4 bases and J gave up 4 bases, with 13 bases separating them. The CDR3 reads CASSNRTAGETQYF. CDR3 DNA, as far as it was read: TGTGCCAGTAGTAATCGGACCGCGGGAGAGACC.

This clone turned up a few times. Coverage ceases 3 residues before the CDR3 finishes, and the germline J gene fills in the end. This chain joins TRBV7-2 and TRBJ2-5; TRBD1 matches 7 bases. V shed 5 bases and J 3 bases; nucleotides not matched to a gene: 3. The CDR3 runs 13 residues. Germline V CDR1 and CDR2: SGHTA, FQGNSA. CDR3 DNA (partial): TGTGCCAGCAGCCGGGACAGCAAAGAGACC. Residues: CASSRDSKET. The entire CDR3 protein is CASSRDSKETQYF.

As concerns this clone: The CDR3 goes on 3 residues after the read ends, and that part is filled in from the germline J gene. V gene TRBV18 combines with J gene TRBJ1-4; tentative D call: TRBD1 (6 bases). V lost 5 bases to trimming and J lost 4 bases, with 8 bases between them. From germline, CDR1 is KGHSH and CDR2 LQKENI. The CDR3 has 13 residues. CDR3 sequence reads: CASSKGDNEKLFF. The CDR3 DNA, read in part, is TGTGCCAGCTCAAAGGGGGATAATGAAAAA.

With regard to this clone: With the read ending 3 residues before the CDR3 end, the germline J gene is used to fill in that end. The genes are TRBV7-3 and TRBJ2-1; TRBD2 agrees at 10 bases. The germline V gene has CDR1 SGHTA and CDR2 FQGTGA. The CDR3 is made up of 17 amino acids. With V trimmed by 0 bases and J by 9 bases, 11 bases remained unmatched. The CDR3 loop reads CASSLTLRSSGSVEQFF. CDR3 DNA (partial): TGTGCCAGCAGCTTAACCCTTCGGTCTAGCGGGAGCGTTGAG.

On this clone itself: The sequenced fragment ends 3 residues before the CDR3 boundary, so the rest is inferred from the germline J gene. The chain joins TRBV6-2 or TRBV6-3 to TRBJ2-4, with a weak D call TRBD2 (6 bases). This CDR3 contains 15 residues. The ends were cut back, 3 bases at V and 0 bases at J, with 9 bases in the middle. Germline values: CDR1 MNHEY, CDR2 SVGEGT. The part of the CDR3 DNA that was read is TGTGCCAGCAGTTATGGGGGGTTAGCCAAAAACATT. Amino acid sequence: CASSYGGLAKNI. The CDR3, in full, reads CASSYGGLAKNIQYF.

This clone was observed a few times. The read terminates 3 residues ahead of where the CDR3 ends, so the germline J gene completes it. The J gene is TRBJ2-1, the V gene TRBV19, with 7 bases that match TRBD2. The germline V gene has CDR1 LNHDA and CDR2 SQIVND (reference sequence). This CDR3 is 16 amino acids long. V shed 0 bases, J shed 2 bases, and the junction held 4 bases outside the gene matches. The CDR3 bases that were read are TGTGCCAGTAGTATAGACGGCGGGACTACCTACAATGAG. It codes for CASSIDGGTTYNE. The complete CDR3 protein is CASSIDGGTTYNEQFF.

By share, this clone counts as medium-sized. Sequencing ends 3 residues short of the CDR3 end; the germline J gene provides the rest. This chain joins TRBV18 and TRBJ2-7, with TRBD1 as a possible D gene (5 bases). The germline V and J ends were trimmed by 3 bases and 3 bases, with 15 bases remaining between them. The CDR3 has 15 residues. Germline-derived CDR1 and CDR2 are KGHSH and LQKENI. The CDR3 sequence: CASSPMQGLNYEQYF. CDR3 DNA, as far as it was read: TGTGCCAGCTCACCTATGCAGGGTTTAAACTACGAG. The full variable domain, its missing parts supplied by reference TRBV18 and TRBJ2-7, is NAGVMQNPRHLVRRRGQEARLRCSPMKGHSHVYWYRQLPEEGLKFMVYLQKENIIDESGMPKERFSAEFPKEGPSILRIQQVVRGDSAAYFCASSPMQGLNYEQYFGPGTRLTVT.

With regard to this clone: The CDR3 end falls 3 residues outside the read, so it is completed with the germline J gene. The chain couples TRBV7-2 to TRBJ1-1, with D perhaps TRBD1 (6 bases). The V gene lost 5 bases and the J gene lost 1 base, with 14 bases spanning the gap. The CDR3 is made up of 15 amino acids. CDR1 is SGHTA, CDR2 FQGNSA, per germline. The CDR3 DNA, read in part, is TGTGCCAGCAGCCTACGCGGGGGGGCGAACACTGAA. Translating it yields CASSLRGGANTE. The whole CDR3 protein is CASSLRGGANTEAFF.

In its sample, this clone ranks as medium-sized. The CDR3 end falls 3 residues outside the read, so it is completed with the germline J gene. V usage is TRBV29-1 and J usage is TRBJ1-1, with D tentatively TRBD1 (5 bases). Between the trimmed V and J ends, which lost 6 bases and 3 bases, there was a span of 14 bases. This CDR3 is 13 amino acids long. Per germline, CDR1 SQVTM and CDR2 ANQGSEA. CDR3 DNA (partial): TGCAGCGTCATAGGGGTTGTGGACACTGAA. Amino acids: CSVIGVVDTE. Given in full, the CDR3 is CSVIGVVDTEAFF.

A few counts support this clone. With the read ending 3 residues before the CDR3 end, the germline J gene is used to fill in that end. V usage is TRBV19 and J usage is TRBJ1-5; 10 bases match TRBD1. CDR3 length: 14 residues. Trimming cost V 3 bases and J 7 bases; bases outside gene matches: 3. Per the germline V gene, CDR1 is LNHDA and CDR2 is SQIVND (reference sequence). The part of the CDR3 DNA that was read is TGTGCCAGTAGTATGGGACAGGGGAAGCAGCCC. Protein: CASSMGQGKQP. The CDR3 in its entirety is CASSMGQGKQPQHF.

This clone was recorded a few times. The CDR3 end is not reached by the read, which stops 3 residues before it; the germline J gene fills it in. The chain has TRBV19 and TRBJ2-2, with D tentatively TRBD1 (6 bases). Trimming cost V 3 bases and J 1 base, with 12 bases left between them. This CDR3 comprises 16 residues. CDR1 is LNHDA and CDR2 is SQIVND in the germline V gene (reference sequence). The CDR3 loop reads CASSMWWGLNTGELFF. CDR3 DNA, as far as it was read: TGTGCCAGTAGTATGTGGTGGGGGCTGAACACCGGGGAG.

This clone has a handful of counts. The missing CDR3 end, 3 residues past where the read stops, is filled in from the germline J gene. This rearrangement joins TRBV7-9 to TRBJ2-7; D is unclear. Looked up from germline, CDR1 is SEHNR and CDR2 is FQNEAQ (reference sequence). This CDR3 contains 14 residues. Trimming pared 3 bases from V and 5 bases from J, leaving 14 bases between. The CDR3 region is CASSFETHRDEQYF. CDR3 DNA (partial): TGTGCCAGCAGCTTTGAGACACACCGTGACGAG.

This clone was observed a few times. Read coverage stops 3 residues before the CDR3 terminus; the germline J gene supplies the remainder. The J gene is TRBJ2-3, the V gene TRBV19; 8 bases fit TRBD1. With 5 bases clipped from V and 6 bases from J, the junction kept 7 bases outside the gene matches. Germline CDR1 and CDR2: LNHDA and SQIVND (reference sequence). The CDR3 runs 14 residues. Partial CDR3 DNA: TGTGCCAGTAGTTCGACCCACAGGGGGGATACG. It specifies CASSSTHRGDT. The whole CDR3 sequence is CASSSTHRGDTQYF.

This clone was counted between two and nine times. Read coverage stops 3 residues before the CDR3 terminus; the germline J gene supplies the remainder. The rearrangement links TRBV7-9 to TRBJ2-7, with D possibly TRBD1 on 6 matching bases. From germline, CDR1 is SEHNR and CDR2 FQNEAQ (reference sequence). The CDR3 runs 15 residues. Between the trimmed V and J ends, which lost 4 bases and 2 bases, there was a span of 15 bases. The covered CDR3 bases are TGTGCCAGCAGCTGGCAGGACAGAAACCCCTACGAG. As protein: CASSWQDRNPYE. The entire CDR3 reads CASSWQDRNPYEQYF. The full variable domain, its missing parts supplied by reference TRBV7-9 and TRBJ2-7, is DTGVSQNPRHKITKRGQNVTFRCDPISEHNRLYWYRQTLGQGPEFLTYFQNEAQLEKSRLLSDRFSAERPKGSFSTLEIQRTEQGDSAMYLCASSWQDRNPYEQYFGPGTRLTVT.